This T cell receptor beta chain was recovered during a study of shared clonotypes between healthy human individuals (TCRdb year 2020). Concerning the study at large: A couple of women and a few men aged 18 to 49 years were included in the cohort. Per donor, three plates each were used for CD4 naive and CD4 memory, two for CD8 naive, and one for CD8 memory. To estimate repertoire size and how much clonotypes are shared between individuals, the study performed deep sequencing of blood TCR repertoires from five healthy adults. Libraries were prepared and TCR repertoires were sequenced by different laboratories using diverse techniques, in order to increase sequencing depth and limit assay-specific biases. Leukapheresis yielded between about 0.94 and 9.5 billion PBMCs per donor.

The junction shows trimming of 4 bases on V and 6 bases on J, plus 13 bases between the germline ends. The CDR3 measures 14 amino acids from cysteine to phenylalanine. Only the CDR3 region is kept as DNA, spanning 42 bases read in frame from base 1. From the germline V gene (reference sequence), CDR1 is SGHNT and CDR2 is YYREEE. The donors were healthy, HIV-negative adults with no recently reported acute infections or vaccinations. Every donor was a Caucasian adult living in Nashville, Tennessee, USA. CD4+ T cells were enriched by magnetic negative selection, after which naive cells were positively selected on CD45RA and the negative fraction was taken as the memory subset. Blood was collected by leukapheresis, and PBMCs were isolated by Ficoll-Histopaque density gradient centrifugation and then cryopreserved in liquid nitrogen vapor phase. Purity and quantity of every magnetically sorted T cell population were checked by analytical flow cytometry. From each sorted fraction, genomic DNA was isolated and quantified by UV absorbance on a Nanodrop 2000c.

Comments on this clone: No cognate antigen has been identified for it. No base quality information exists; no much larger clone differs at one position.

Using the deep immunoSEQ assay, multiplex PCR amplified TCR CDR3 regions from genomic DNA. For each cell subset, the extracted genomic DNA was distributed evenly across all wells of several immunoSEQ 96-well plates, and each plate served as one replicate. Each replicate PCR for sorted subsets received about 180 ng genomic DNA, equal to tens of thousands of T cell genomes. Purified libraries were measured with a Qubit 3.0 fluorometer, size-checked on a Bioanalyzer 2100, and measured again with the KAPA Library Quantification kit. Every immunoSEQ 96-well plate was sequenced on a separate single-read 150-cycle Illumina NextSeq 550 flow cell. The authors' analysis ran thus. Because the immunoSEQ output held only junctional sequences and lacked quality scores, the filtering could not match the filtering applied to full-length reads. Sequences were annotated with PyIR, a Python wrapper for IgBLAST v1.9, and V/J genes and CDR3 were assigned using IMGT germline references. Reads were removed for weak V/J assignments (E-value above 1e-6), missing CDR3, stop codons, out-of-frame junctions, or ambiguous translated residues. V3J clonotypes were defined by identical inferred V gene, J gene, and CDR3 amino acid sequence. To compute the percentage overlap between repertoires, the number of shared unique clonotypes was divided by the size of the smaller repertoire. RTK rarefaction, the Chao1 estimator, and Recon v2.1 estimates of unobserved clonotypes were used to assess repertoire richness. Generation probabilities were computed with OLGA for all TCRbeta clonotypes obtained by the gDNA method from several donors. Sourced from immuneACCESS, this table was stored by TCRdb with only in-frame sequences that have V and J called. A share of the clones is absent; for the studies checked, an unresolved V gene accounts for under half, and the remainder has no known explanation. The V and J calls and clone size come from that table; D and trimming were worked out from the DNA. The sample table holds about a million clones, of which 75% were seen once. The top ten hold nearly 1.5% of the sample.

What the study reported, not specific to this receptor: Pairwise subsampling indicated that sequencing depth was expected to affect the degree of clonotype sharing among donors. Higher generation probabilities were observed for clonotypes shared by all four sorted-subset donors than for non-shared clonotypes. Even with the large sequencing depth, rarefaction of the sorted-subset datasets indicated that sequencing was incomplete. Naive subsets generally had larger estimated clonotype richness than memory subsets. Only blood was sampled, and tissue TCR repertoires likely differ from those in blood. Because the study included a small number of donors, the genetic and exposure-history diversity represented was limited. When a handful of donors were compared, the shared fraction of clonotypes was about 5% for naive CD4, 3.5% to 4% for naive CD8, 2% to 2.5% for memory CD4, and less than 0.45% for memory CD8.

The clonotype comes from a man between 18 and 29 years old in good health. This receptor chain uses TRBV5-4 and TRBJ1-4; the D gene cannot be resolved reliably. Sequencing input: memory CD4+ T cells sorted from blood. The cell subset or site label of this sample denotes: CD45RA-negative fraction. The DNA reads as follows: TGTGCCAGCAGCCGTACATCCTCCGATGAAAAACTGTTTTTT. This is translated as CASSRTSSDEKLFF.